This T cell receptor beta chain is drawn from a study of shared clonotypes between healthy human individuals. Study at large: The cohort comprised a couple of women and a few men. Their ages spanned 18 to 49 years.

HIV-negative, healthy adults without recent acute infections or vaccinations were the donors. Splitting the CD4+ cells yielded a CD45RA+ naive subset and a CD45RA-negative memory subset. Original data processing: Junction-only sequences without quality scores were provided by ImmunoSEQ, so filtering was different. Measured with immunoSEQ multiplex PCR; TCRdb has only the in-frame clones, and not every one. From that table come the V and J calls and clone size; the DNA was used to work out D and trimming. The repertoire has about 2.4 million clones, roughly nine tenths of them found once; the top ten carry roughly 0.13%. The sample taken for sequencing was naive CD4+ T cells sorted from blood. Noted subset: CD45RA+ positively selected. The sequence came from a man between 18 and 35 years old in good health.

The CDR3 nucleotides read TGTGCCAGCAGTCGAGTCGCCGGGAGGGCCTCCTACGAGCAGTACTTC. Translated: CASSRVAGRASYEQYF. The rearrangement links TRBV27 to TRBJ2-7; TRBD2 aligns across 8 bases. V dropped 5 bases and J dropped 0; count of bases not matched to a gene: 9. The CDR3 has 16 residues. CDR1 MNHEY and CDR2 SMNVEV come from the germline V gene (reference sequence).